This T cell receptor (beta chain) came from a study of regulatory T cells in long-lasting Graves disease (dated by TCRdb to the early 2020s). Study-level background: Antithyroid drugs had been taken for less than 3 months by newly diagnosed Graves' disease patients. Persistent Graves' disease patients were compared with newly diagnosed Graves' disease patients by peripheral blood TCR sequencing and RNA sequencing. The study was conducted in China and was registered as a clinical trial. A total of about 35 samples underwent TCR sequencing, from about 13 patients with persistent Graves' disease and approximately 20 patients with newly diagnosed Graves' disease.

This clonotype was observed many times. Its antigen target is currently unknown. Base qualities are not recorded, but no much larger clone differs from it by a single base. There are 18 amino acids in the CDR3, from cysteine to phenylalanine inclusive. Only CDR3 DNA remains: 54 bases, in frame from the first base. V and J are truncated by 0 bases and 3 bases respectively, leaving an intervening sequence of 18 bases. From a lookup of the germline V gene, CDR1 and CDR2 are MNHEY and SVGAGI. The time point label, read with the paper, signifies: newly diagnosed GD, antithyroid drugs for less than 3 months. For both TCR sequencing and RNA sequencing, RNA was extracted from PBMCs using TRIzol. The diagnosis of Graves' disease was made according to American Thyroid Association guidelines. Patients for the study were recruited at an endocrinology department in Xi'an, China. Each patient gave approximately 8.8 milliliters of peripheral blood, collected in an EDTA anticoagulant tube. Ficoll Paque Plus density gradient separation was used to isolate PBMCs, and no further T cell sorting was performed. An Agilent 2100 Bioanalyzer and agarose gel were used to check RNA quality, and a NanoDrop 2000 was used to measure RNA concentration.

The research as a whole found: Lower TCR Shannon entropy and fewer highly expanded clones were observed in persistent Graves' disease patients than in newly diagnosed patients, which suggested clonal expansion. Sequencing and analysis were restricted to the TCR beta chain. TRBV28, TRBJ1-2 and TRBJ2-5 were preferentially used in persistent disease, while TRBV20-1 and TRBJ2-1 were favored in newly diagnosed disease. More public clonotypes were shared among persistent patients (under 3,000) than among newly diagnosed patients (966). The study examined only peripheral blood because the primary lesion, thyroid tissue, could not be accessed. As a limitation, the authors acknowledged that the small sample size may reduce accuracy.

The library was obtained by multiplex PCR. Sequenced on an Illumina HiSeq 4000. TCR beta libraries were built with iRepertoire HTBI primers and Arm-PCR amplification of CDR3 regions. PCR products were gel purified before sequencing. In the original analysis: A total of some 60 TRBV and some 13 TRBJ segments were identified across samples and were used for gene usage analysis of CDR3 amino acid clonotypes. Filtered high-quality paired reads were merged into contigs using COPE and FqMerger. BLAST was used to align contigs to IMGT TRBV, TRBD and TRBJ reference genes, with CDR3 defined following IMGT. Any clonotype with a frequency above 0.1% was classified as a highly expanded clone. Shannon entropy was used to measure repertoire diversity, and the Gini coefficient was used to measure V-J evenness. A clonotype found in more than one individual was treated as public. The public reads were quality trimmed at Q25 with fastp and then assembled into clones with MiXCR by TCRdb, keeping productive beta chains. Rows with a matching CDR3 protein are joined into one entry that keeps the most common DNA and genes. The V and J calls were determined by TCRdb, not by the authors. The sample contains approximately 400,000 distinct CDR3 sequences, 15% of them found a single time. Of the sample, approximately 16% falls within the top ten clones.

These same records also appear under a second study, on T cells in Graves' hyperthyroidism and ophthalmopathy. Per the second study: Graves' hyperthyroidism was defined as stable when no progression to ophthalmopathy occurred over 18 months of follow-up. Hyperthyroidism patients were newly diagnosed, with disease duration under 2 months, and aged 18 to 65 years. Patients with uncontrolled infections, other autoimmune diseases, pregnancy or lactation were excluded. Diagnoses were based on clinical symptoms, serum thyroxine and TRAb, thyroid ultrasound and orbital computed tomography. A first-round RT-PCR of the TCR CDR3 used the HTBI primer set with the Qiagen OneStep RT-PCR kit. Most expanded thyroid clonotypes (frequency above 0.001) were also found in blood, which suggests that blood repertoires may mirror thyroid immune responses. Ophthalmopathy was separated from stable hyperthyroidism by a 13 V-J signature model, with approximately 89% sensitivity and approximately 84% specificity obtained in cross-validation and 80%/75% obtained in testing. During validation, the model predicted progression to ophthalmopathy a median of approximately 7 months ahead of onset, with approximately 71% sensitivity and around 73% specificity. To identify distinguishing TCR V-J signatures, a discovery cohort of 100 patients was used, comprising under 45 with Graves' ophthalmopathy and around 57 with stable Graves' hyperthyroidism. An independent validation cohort of some 18 hyperthyroidism patients and approximately 16 patients who later progressed to ophthalmopathy tested prospective prediction of ophthalmopathy. The roughly 100 discovery patients were randomly divided into training and test sets at a 7:3 ratio. Thyroid tissue and blood T-cell repertoires from several Graves' hyperthyroidism patients were also compared in the study. Following sampling, methimazole starting at 30 mg daily was given to hyperthyroidism patients, and high-dose intravenous methylprednisolone was given to ophthalmopathy patients. Libraries were constructed in a second round of multiplex PCR, after which size selection and purification were performed. Sequencing of the libraries was done on an Illumina HiSeq2000 using paired-end 100 bp reads. SOAPnuke was used to process the raw data, removing reads that contained adapters or uncalled bases, had a mean Phred below 15, or lacked an exact match to the constant primer or identifier. COPE v1.2.5 was used to merge the high-quality paired reads, and each unique nucleotide sequence was defined as a clonotype. Clonotypes were aligned to IMGT TRBV, TRBD and TRBJ reference segments using MiTCR v1.1. Only V-J combinations with frequency above 0.0001, covering roughly 99% of repertoires, were analysed. The TCS score was defined as the ratio of F50 (clonal expansion) to E x V (chaos), calculated using BLOSUM62-based TCRdist between CDR3 peptides within each V-J. Welch's t-statistics and random forest reduced 500 to 550 V-J features to 13, which were used in a naive Bayes classifier (R e1071). No statistical method was used to set the sample size in advance, and investigators knew the group allocation. According to the paper, TCR Vbeta CDR3 sequencing was carried out on roughly 130 peripheral blood samples, which came from more than 40 ophthalmopathy, about 75 hyperthyroidism and some 17 progressor patients.

Here the sequenced sample was peripheral blood mononuclear cells (PBMCs), taken at new diagnosis, from a patient treated with antithyroid drugs. This clonotype originated in a woman between 25 and 40 years old with Graves disease. Donor details come from another sample of the same person, matched by shared clones. The chain was built from TRBV6-5 and TRBJ1-5; the D gene lacks a confident call. The DNA reads TGTGCCAGCAGTTACTCGAGGCCAGGCCGGGGAAACAATCAGCCCCAGCATTTT. Protein translation: CASSYSRPGRGNNQPQHF.